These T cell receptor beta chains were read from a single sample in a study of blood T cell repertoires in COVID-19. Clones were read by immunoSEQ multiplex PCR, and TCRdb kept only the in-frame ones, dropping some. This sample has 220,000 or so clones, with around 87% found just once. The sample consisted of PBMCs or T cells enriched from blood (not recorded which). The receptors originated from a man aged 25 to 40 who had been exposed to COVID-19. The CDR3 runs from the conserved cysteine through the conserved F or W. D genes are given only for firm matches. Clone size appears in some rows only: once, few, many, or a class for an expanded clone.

CDR3nt: TGTGCCAGCAGTCAGGGGGCCGGTGAAGCTTTCTTT
CDR3aa: CASSQGAGEAFF
d_gene: TRBD1
j_gene: TRBJ1-1
v_gene: TRBV11-3
abundance: few

CDR3nt: TGTGCCAGCAGCGTACCAACTAGCGGGGGAAACAATGAGCAGTTCTTC
CDR3aa: CASSVPTSGGNNEQFF
d_gene: TRBD2
j_gene: TRBJ2-1
v_gene: TRBV9
abundance: NA

CDR3nt: TGTGCCAGCTCACCCGCGCGCCGGAACACCGGGGAGCTGTTTTTT
CDR3aa: CASSPARRNTGELFF
d_gene: NA
j_gene: TRBJ2-2
v_gene: TRBV18
abundance: once

CDR3nt: TGCAGCGTTGAAGCAGGGGACTATGGCTACACCTTC
CDR3aa: CSVEAGDYGYTF
d_gene: NA
j_gene: TRBJ1-2
v_gene: TRBV29-1
abundance: NA

CDR3nt: TGTGCCAGCAGCACAAGGACAGGGGGCGGTACCGGGGAGCTGTTTTTT
CDR3aa: CASSTRTGGGTGELFF
d_gene: TRBD1
j_gene: TRBJ2-2
v_gene: TRBV3-1/TRBV3-2
abundance: NA

CDR3nt: TGTGCCAGCAGTGCTGGACAGGGGCCCTACGAGCAGTACTTC
CDR3aa: CASSAGQGPYEQYF
d_gene: TRBD1
j_gene: TRBJ2-7
v_gene: TRBV27
abundance: NA

CDR3nt: TGTGCCAGCAGCCAAGGTGTCCGAGGGGAGCAGTTCTTC
CDR3aa: CASSQGVRGEQFF
d_gene: NA
j_gene: TRBJ2-1
v_gene: TRBV4-2
abundance: NA

CDR3nt: TGTGCCAGCATGGGGGGGGGCCTGGCCGGGGAGCTGTTTTTT
CDR3aa: CASMGGGLAGELFF
d_gene: NA
j_gene: TRBJ2-2
v_gene: TRBV6-5
abundance: NA

CDR3nt: TGTGCCAGTAGTAGACAGGGGAGGAACGAGCAGTACTTC
CDR3aa: CASSRQGRNEQYF
d_gene: TRBD1
j_gene: TRBJ2-7
v_gene: TRBV19
abundance: NA

CDR3nt: TGTGCCAGTAGTATCCAGGGGGCCGTTTCAGATGGCTACACCTTC
CDR3aa: CASSIQGAVSDGYTF
d_gene: TRBD1
j_gene: TRBJ1-2
v_gene: TRBV19
abundance: NA

CDR3nt: TGTGCCAGCAGCTTAGTGCCAGCGGGGCCTTCCTACGAGCAGTACTTC
CDR3aa: CASSLVPAGPSYEQYF
d_gene: TRBD2
j_gene: TRBJ2-7
v_gene: TRBV11-1
abundance: NA

CDR3nt: TGTGCCAGCAGCTTATCCCTCACCCAAGGAGAAGGTACGCAGTATTTT
CDR3aa: CASSLSLTQGEGTQYF
d_gene: NA
j_gene: TRBJ2-3
v_gene: TRBV7-9
abundance: once

CDR3nt: TGTGCCAGCAGCGCGGGCCACGCAGGGGTCACTGGAAACACCATATATTTT
CDR3aa: CASSAGHAGVTGNTIYF
d_gene: NA
j_gene: TRBJ1-3
v_gene: TRBV9
abundance: once

CDR3nt: TGTGCCAGCAGCGCTACTAGCGGACCCAATGAGCAGTACTTC
CDR3aa: CASSATSGPNEQYF
d_gene: TRBD2
j_gene: TRBJ2-7
v_gene: TRBV7-9
abundance: NA

CDR3nt: TGTGCCAGCAGTGAATTGCTAGCGGGGGTCCAGTTCTTC
CDR3aa: CASSELLAGVQFF
d_gene: TRBD2
j_gene: TRBJ2-1
v_gene: TRBV6-1
abundance: NA

CDR3nt: TGCGCCAGCAGCCAAGGTTTCGGACAGAGGGGATCACCCCTCCACTTT
CDR3aa: CASSQGFGQRGSPLHF
d_gene: NA
j_gene: TRBJ1-6
v_gene: TRBV4-3
abundance: NA

CDR3nt: TGCGCCAGCAGCCGGGGGTCGGGGGGATCCTACAATGAGCAGTTCTTC
CDR3aa: CASSRGSGGSYNEQFF
d_gene: TRBD2
j_gene: TRBJ2-1
v_gene: TRBV4-1
abundance: few

CDR3nt: TGTGCCAGCAGCGTAGCTCTAGGGGGAGAGACCCAGTACTTC
CDR3aa: CASSVALGGETQYF
d_gene: NA
j_gene: TRBJ2-5
v_gene: TRBV9
abundance: NA

CDR3nt: TGTGCCAGCAGCTTAGTTGGGACAGGCTATAATTCACCCCTCCACTTT
CDR3aa: CASSLVGTGYNSPLHF
d_gene: TRBD1
j_gene: TRBJ1-6
v_gene: TRBV7-2
abundance: NA

CDR3nt: TGTGCCAGCAGCCCGGATCTCGGGGAGACGGGGACCCAGTACTTC
CDR3aa: CASSPDLGETGTQYF
d_gene: NA
j_gene: TRBJ2-5
v_gene: TRBV3-1/TRBV3-2
abundance: NA

CDR3nt: TGTGCCAGCAGCGCGCACGACACCGTCAGGTCCTATAATTCACCCCTCCACTTT
CDR3aa: CASSAHDTVRSYNSPLHF
d_gene: NA
j_gene: TRBJ1-6
v_gene: TRBV9
abundance: NA

CDR3nt: TGTGCCAGCAGCCCGAGGACAGGAGTGTGGGACACTGAAGCTTTCTTT
CDR3aa: CASSPRTGVWDTEAFF
d_gene: TRBD1
j_gene: TRBJ1-1
v_gene: TRBV7-2
abundance: NA

CDR3nt: TGTGCCAGCAGCCAACGCTACGCGACAGTCCGGGATCAGCCCCAGCATTTT
CDR3aa: CASSQRYATVRDQPQHF
d_gene: NA
j_gene: TRBJ1-5
v_gene: TRBV4-2
abundance: once

CDR3nt: TGTGCCAGCAGTTTAGAGGGGAATTCACCCCTCCACTTT
CDR3aa: CASSLEGNSPLHF
d_gene: NA
j_gene: TRBJ1-6
v_gene: TRBV12-3/TRBV12-4
abundance: once

CDR3nt: TGTGCCAGCAGCTTCCTACTAGCGGGGGGAAGAGCCAAAAACATTCAGTACTTC
CDR3aa: CASSFLLAGGRAKNIQYF
d_gene: TRBD2
j_gene: TRBJ2-4
v_gene: TRBV11-2
abundance: NA

CDR3nt: TGTGCCAGCAGTTACTCCCTGTTCTATGGCTACACCTTC
CDR3aa: CASSYSLFYGYTF
d_gene: NA
j_gene: TRBJ1-2
v_gene: TRBV6-5
abundance: NA

CDR3nt: TGTGCCAGCAGCTCCGACCAAGCGGGTACCGGGGAGCTGTTTTTT
CDR3aa: CASSSDQAGTGELFF
d_gene: NA
j_gene: TRBJ2-2
v_gene: TRBV7-9
abundance: NA

CDR3nt: TGTGCCAGCAGCTCTCGACTAGCGGAGGAGACCCAGTACTTC
CDR3aa: CASSSRLAEETQYF
d_gene: TRBD2
j_gene: TRBJ2-5
v_gene: TRBV4-2
abundance: NA

CDR3nt: TGTGCCAGCTCACCACAGGGGCACTCCGGGGAGCTGTTTTTT
CDR3aa: CASSPQGHSGELFF
d_gene: NA
j_gene: TRBJ2-2
v_gene: TRBV18
abundance: NA

CDR3nt: TGTGCCAGTAGTCCTTGGGACAGGGGAGATGAAAAACTGTTTTTT
CDR3aa: CASSPWDRGDEKLFF
d_gene: TRBD1
j_gene: TRBJ1-4
v_gene: TRBV19
abundance: NA

CDR3nt: TGTGCCAGCAGCGTAGCTACAACAGGGTTGTACGAGCAGTACTTC
CDR3aa: CASSVATTGLYEQYF
d_gene: NA
j_gene: TRBJ2-7
v_gene: TRBV9
abundance: NA

CDR3nt: TGTGCCAGCAGCTTAGGGCAGGGCGGAGGCTACACCTTC
CDR3aa: CASSLGQGGGYTF
d_gene: NA
j_gene: TRBJ1-2
v_gene: TRBV11-2
abundance: NA

CDR3nt: TGTGCCAGCAGCCAAGGGCGGGGAGTCGAGCAGTACTTC
CDR3aa: CASSQGRGVEQYF
d_gene: NA
j_gene: TRBJ2-7
v_gene: TRBV3-1/TRBV3-2
abundance: NA

CDR3nt: TGTGCCAGTAGTGCGACCGGGACAGGGCGCTACGAGCAGTACTTC
CDR3aa: CASSATGTGRYEQYF
d_gene: TRBD1
j_gene: TRBJ2-7
v_gene: TRBV19
abundance: NA

CDR3nt: TGTGCTAGTGGTTTGCTTGGCCCAAGCGCCGGGGAGCTGTTTTTT
CDR3aa: CASGLLGPSAGELFF
d_gene: NA
j_gene: TRBJ2-2
v_gene: TRBV12-5
abundance: NA

CDR3nt: TGCACCAGCAGCCAAGAGCGGGGGAGGGAGAACACCGGGGAGCTGTTTTTT
CDR3aa: CTSSQERGRENTGELFF
d_gene: NA
j_gene: TRBJ2-2
v_gene: TRBV1
abundance: NA

CDR3nt: TGCGCCAGCAGCACCGGGACAGGGAGGGGGACTGAAGCTTTCTTT
CDR3aa: CASSTGTGRGTEAFF
d_gene: TRBD1
j_gene: TRBJ1-1
v_gene: TRBV5-1
abundance: NA

CDR3nt: TGTGCCAGCAGTTCAACAGGGGGACAGACCCAGTACTTC
CDR3aa: CASSSTGGQTQYF
d_gene: TRBD1
j_gene: TRBJ2-5
v_gene: TRBV6-5
abundance: NA

CDR3nt: TGTGCCAGCAGCAGAGGGACAGGGGCGGAGGGCTACACCTTC
CDR3aa: CASSRGTGAEGYTF
d_gene: TRBD1
j_gene: TRBJ1-2
v_gene: TRBV9
abundance: NA

CDR3nt: TGTGCCAGCTCACCGGGGCACTTGCTGCCCACTGAAGCTTTCTTT
CDR3aa: CASSPGHLLPTEAFF
d_gene: NA
j_gene: TRBJ1-1
v_gene: TRBV18
abundance: NA

CDR3nt: TGTGCCAGCAGCCAACAGGGTCGTCAGCCCCAGCATTTT
CDR3aa: CASSQQGRQPQHF
d_gene: NA
j_gene: TRBJ1-5
v_gene: TRBV5-4
abundance: NA